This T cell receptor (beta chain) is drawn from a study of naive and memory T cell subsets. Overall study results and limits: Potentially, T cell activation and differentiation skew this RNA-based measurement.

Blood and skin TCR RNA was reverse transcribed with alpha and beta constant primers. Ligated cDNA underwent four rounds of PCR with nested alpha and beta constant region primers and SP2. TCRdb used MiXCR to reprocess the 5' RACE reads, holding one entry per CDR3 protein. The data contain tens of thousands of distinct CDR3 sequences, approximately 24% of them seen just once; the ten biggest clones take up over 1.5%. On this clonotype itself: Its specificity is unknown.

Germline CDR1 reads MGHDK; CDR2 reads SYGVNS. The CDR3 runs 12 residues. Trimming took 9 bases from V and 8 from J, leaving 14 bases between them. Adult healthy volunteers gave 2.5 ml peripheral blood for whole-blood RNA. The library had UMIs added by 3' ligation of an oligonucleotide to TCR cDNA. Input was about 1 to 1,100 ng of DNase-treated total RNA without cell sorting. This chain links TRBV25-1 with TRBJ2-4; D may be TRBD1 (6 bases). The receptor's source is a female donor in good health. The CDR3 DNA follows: TGTGCCAGTAAGGGACATGAGGACATTCAGTACTTC. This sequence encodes CASKGHEDIQYF.